Each of the 21 T cell receptor beta chains below was sequenced from the same sample in a study of T-cell reconstitution after alpha-beta-depleted transplantation in children. Study-wide points: Newly generated T cells supplied most T-cell counts and diversity one year post-transplant.

The antigens these receptors bind are not known. A TCRbeta library incorporating unique molecular identifiers was prepared. TCRdb redid the calling of the PCR reads with MiXCR, one entry per CDR3 protein. Of about 300,000 distinct CDR3 sequences listed, less than 9.5% are singletons. The input for sequencing was peripheral blood, taken 360 days after TCRalphabeta/CD19-depleted stem cell transplant. The receptors were sampled from a female patient between 2 and 10 years old who had a stem cell transplant for Fanconi anemia, so the T cells may come from the graft donor.

The chain couples TRBV5-1 to TRBJ2-6; TRBD1 aligns across 8 bases. The trim removed 4 bases at V and 0 bases at J, leaving 9 bases unmatched. The CDR3 is made up of 18 amino acids. Germline values: CDR1 SGHRS, CDR2 YFSETQ. The CDR3 here is CASSLGQGRDSGANVLTF. DNA for the CDR3: TGCGCCAGCAGCCTCGGACAGGGCCGAGACTCTGGGGCCAACGTCCTGACTTTC.

This clonotype has a count of ten or more. The chain has TRBV12-3 or TRBV12-4 and TRBJ2-2; weak D call: TRBD2 (5 bases). This CDR3 contains 13 residues. Trimming shortened V by 3 bases and J by 9 bases, and 11 bases separated the two germline ends. In DNA form, the CDR3 reads TGTGCCAGCAGTTTTTACGAGACTAGGGAGCTGTTTTTT. It encodes CASSFYETRELFF.

A few counts support this clonotype. The rearrangement uses TRBV25-1 and TRBJ2-2; unclear D gene. Trimming cost V 4 bases and J 7 bases, with 7 bases left between them. CDR1 is MGHDK, CDR2 SYGVNS, per germline. This CDR3 comprises 12 residues. The CDR3, as DNA: TGTGCCAGCAGTGTGGGTTTCGGGGAGCTGTTTTTT. Protein product: CASSVGFGELFF.

The CDR3 here is CASSPLSGGNTDTQYF. The CDR3 bases are TGTGCCAGCAGCCCCCTAAGCGGGGGGAACACAGATACGCAGTATTTT. J is TRBJ2-3 and V is TRBV7-2; 9 bases match TRBD2. V lost 5 bases and J lost 2; bases outside the gene matches: 8. The length of the CDR3 is 16 residues. From germline, CDR1 is SGHTA and CDR2 FQGNSA.

This clonotype was observed at least ten times. This chain uses TRBV7-9 with TRBJ2-5, with D uncertain. Deletions cut 1 base from V and 3 bases from J, with 6 bases between. Germline V gives CDR1 SEHNR, CDR2 FQNEAQ (reference sequence). The CDR3 sequence is 13 residues long. CDR3 in DNA: TGTGCCAGCAGCTTAGATGGGAAAGAGACCCAGTACTTC. It translates to CASSLDGKETQYF. The full variable domain, completed using reference TRBV7-9 and TRBJ2-5, is DTGVSQNPRHKITKRGQNVTFRCDPISEHNRLYWYRQTLGQGPEFLTYFQNEAQLEKSRLLSDRFSAERPKGSFSTLEIQRTEQGDSAMYLCASSLDGKETQYFGPGTRLLVL.

This clonotype came up many times. This sequence joins TRBV12-3 or TRBV12-4 and TRBJ2-5; 7 nucleotides line up with TRBD1. With 5 bases clipped from V and 7 bases from J, the junction kept 13 bases outside the gene matches. The CDR3 spans 15 residues. CDR3 nucleotides: TGTGCCAGCAGTCCAAGACAGGGTTCTGAGAGGACCCAGTACTTC. Residues: CASSPRQGSERTQYF.

The table lists this clonotype with many counts. The rearrangement links TRBV20-1 to TRBJ1-2; no definite D call. CDR1 is DFQATT, CDR2 SNEGSKA, per germline (reference sequence). The V gene lost 6 bases and the J gene lost 0 bases, with 8 bases spanning the gap. There are 12 residues in the CDR3. The CDR3 DNA reads TGCAGTGCCCTACTTCCTAACTATGGCTACACCTTC. It translates to CSALLPNYGYTF.

The rearrangement links TRBV7-9 to TRBJ2-1, with 8 nucleotides matching TRBD2. The CDR3 has 16 amino acids. J lost 6 bases, V lost 3 bases, and 10 bases had no gene match. Per germline, CDR1 SEHNR and CDR2 FQNEAQ (reference sequence). CDR3 nucleotides: TGTGCCAGCAGCTTGAGGTTAACGGGGGGGTCCAATGAGCAGTTCTTC. It specifies CASSLRLTGGSNEQFF. Looking up the rest from reference TRBV7-9 and TRBJ2-1 gives the full variable domain: DTGVSQNPRHKITKRGQNVTFRCDPISEHNRLYWYRQTLGQGPEFLTYFQNEAQLEKSRLLSDRFSAERPKGSFSTLEIQRTEQGDSAMYLCASSLRLTGGSNEQFFGPGTRLTVL.

This clonotype has only a few counts. The V and J genes are TRBV2 and TRBJ2-7; D gene unclear. The germline V gene encodes CDR1 SNHLY and CDR2 FYNNEI. Trimming cost V 4 bases and J 3 bases, with 10 bases left between them. The CDR3 is 13 amino acids. The CDR3 DNA reads as TGTGCCAGCAGTGCGACTGGATACTACGAGCAGTACTTC. This codes for CASSATGYYEQYF. Full variable domain (remainder filled in from reference TRBV2 and TRBJ2-7): EPEVTQTPSHQVTQMGQEVILRCVPISNHLYFYWYRQILGQKVEFLVSFYNNEISEKSEIFDDQFSVERPDGSNFTLKIRSTKLEDSAMYFCASSATGYYEQYFGPGTRLTVT.

This clonotype was seen a handful of times. V is TRBV12-3 or TRBV12-4 and J is TRBJ1-1; TRBD1 might be the D (6 bases). Trimming pared 3 bases from V and 2 bases from J, leaving 16 bases between. The CDR3 extends over 16 amino acids. CDR3 sequence reads: CASSFGGPHRNTEAFF. The CDR3 DNA reads as TGTGCCAGCAGTTTTGGGGGGCCCCACCGAAACACTGAAGCTTTCTTT.

V usage is TRBV14 and J usage is TRBJ1-2, with D possibly being TRBD1 (5 bases). This CDR3 has 15 residues. V gave up 4 bases and J gave up 4 bases, with 16 bases separating them. Per germline, CDR1 SGHDN and CDR2 FVKESK. CDR3 sequence reads: CASSRFTTEFYGYTF. CDR3 DNA: TGTGCCAGCAGCCGATTTACGACAGAATTCTATGGCTACACCTTC.

This clonotype was counted only a few times. J is TRBJ1-3 and V is TRBV5-1, with a weak D call TRBD1 (6 bases). V lost 3 bases to trimming and J lost 3 bases, with 19 bases between them. This CDR3 region has 17 residues. Looked up from germline, CDR1 is SGHRS and CDR2 is YFSETQ. CDR3 amino acids: CASSSARDTQFGNTIYF. Written as DNA, the CDR3 is TGCGCCAGCAGCTCCGCCCGGGACACCCAATTTGGAAACACCATATATTTT. The whole variable domain, remainder taken from reference TRBV5-1 and TRBJ1-3, is KAGVTQTPRYLIKTRGQQVTLSCSPISGHRSVSWYQQTPGQGLQFLFEYFSETQRNKGNFPGRFSGRQFSNSRSEMNVSTLELGDSALYLCASSSARDTQFGNTIYFGEGSWLTVV.

This clonotype was seen at least ten times. CDR3 residues: CASSSSGQGTDTQYF. DNA for the CDR3: TGCGCCAGCAGCTCCTCAGGACAGGGAACAGATACGCAGTATTTT. V usage is TRBV5-1 and J usage is TRBJ2-3; 8 bases line up with TRBD1. Germline lookup yields CDR1 SGHRS and CDR2 YFSETQ. The trim removed 3 bases at V and 3 bases at J, leaving 6 bases unmatched. The CDR3 covers 15 residues.

The chain links TRBV9 to TRBJ2-3; 13 bases agree with TRBD2. The V and J ends lost 0 bases and 3 bases, in that order; junction bases with no gene match: 7. The CDR3 spans 18 residues. Per germline, CDR1 SGDLS and CDR2 YYNGEE. CDR3 loop: CASSVGTSGGRGTDTQYF. CDR3 bases: TGTGCCAGCAGCGTAGGGACTAGCGGGGGCCGGGGTACAGATACGCAGTATTTT.

This clonotype showed up many times. The V call is TRBV12-3 or TRBV12-4, the J call TRBJ1-3; TRBD1 matches 7 bases. V lost 4 bases, J lost 3 bases, and 3 bases stayed unmatched. This CDR3 has 14 residues. CDR3 sequence: CASSYRGGGNTIYF. DNA for the CDR3: TGTGCCAGCAGTTACAGGGGAGGTGGAAACACCATATATTTT.

This clonotype came up many times. The chain uses TRBV20-1 and TRBJ1-2; 7 bases are a match to TRBD1. The V and J ends lost 6 bases and 4 bases, in that order; junction bases with no gene match: 11. The CDR3 totals 14 residues. Germline V lookup: CDR1 DFQATT, CDR2 SNEGSKA (reference sequence). CDR3 nucleotide sequence: TGCAGTGCAAGAACCGGGACAGCTCCCTATGGCTACACCTTC. As protein: CSARTGTAPYGYTF.

This clonotype was observed at least ten times. V is TRBV4-2 and J is TRBJ2-7; 7 positions agree with TRBD2. The CDR3 extends over 18 amino acids. V lost 0 bases to trimming and J lost 6 bases; unmatched junction nucleotides: 17. CDR1 is LGHNA, CDR2 YNFKEQ, per germline. CDR3 in amino acids: CASSQEWGDSAGEGEQYF. The DNA of the CDR3 is TGTGCCAGCAGCCAAGAATGGGGGGATTCGGCGGGAGAAGGCGAGCAGTACTTC.

This clonotype was recorded many times. The chain has TRBV29-1 and TRBJ1-1; D is uncertain. This CDR3 has 12 amino acids. Per germline, CDR1 SQVTM and CDR2 ANQGSEA. Deletions cut 5 bases from V and 1 base from J, with 8 bases between. The CDR3 loop is CSVCYRNTEAFF. The DNA for the CDR3 is TGCAGCGTTTGTTACCGGAACACTGAAGCTTTCTTT. The whole variable domain, filled in from reference TRBV29-1 and TRBJ1-1, reads SAVISQKPSRDICQRGTSLTIQCQVDSQVTMMFWYRQQPGQSLTLIATANQGSEATYESGFVIDKFPISRPNLTFSTLTVSNMSPEDSSIYLCSVCYRNTEAFFGQGTRLTVV.

This clonotype was recorded many times. The chain employs TRBV10-3 and TRBJ2-7; TRBD1 aligns across 7 bases. Germline assignment: CDR1 ENHRY and CDR2 SYGVKD. This CDR3 region has 15 residues. The V segment lost 2 bases and the J segment 3 bases; nucleotides outside the gene matches: 7. CDR3: CAISESFAGGYEQYF. The CDR3 nucleotides read TGTGCCATCAGTGAGAGTTTTGCAGGGGGCTACGAGCAGTACTTC.

This clonotype was counted at least ten times. The rearrangement joins TRBV29-1 to TRBJ2-7; 10 nucleotides match TRBD1. The V gene's germline CDR1 is SQVTM and CDR2 ANQGSEA. The CDR3 loop spans 13 amino acids. The trim removed 5 bases at V and 3 bases at J, leaving 4 bases unmatched. The CDR3 nucleotides read TGCAGCGTTATGGGACAGGGGATCTACGAGCAGTACTTC. Amino acids: CSVMGQGIYEQYF.

This clonotype was detected many times. The V call is TRBV20-1, the J call TRBJ2-1; a weak D match, TRBD2 (6 bases). The CDR3 consists of 9 residues. Germline CDR1 DFQATT, CDR2 SNEGSKA (reference sequence). In DNA form, the CDR3 reads TGCAGGGTGGGGGAGGATGCGTTCTTC. Its translation: CRVGEDAFF.